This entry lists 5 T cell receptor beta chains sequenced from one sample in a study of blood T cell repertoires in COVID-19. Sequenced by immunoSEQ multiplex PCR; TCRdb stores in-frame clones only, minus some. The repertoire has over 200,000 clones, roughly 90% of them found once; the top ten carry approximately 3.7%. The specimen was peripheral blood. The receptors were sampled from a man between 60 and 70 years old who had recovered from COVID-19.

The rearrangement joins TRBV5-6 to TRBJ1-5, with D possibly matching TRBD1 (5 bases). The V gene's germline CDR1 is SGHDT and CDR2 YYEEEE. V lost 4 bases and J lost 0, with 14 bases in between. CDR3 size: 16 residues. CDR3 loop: CASSRGDMNSNQPQHF. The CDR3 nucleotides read TGTGCCAGCAGCCGGGGGGATATGAATAGCAATCAGCCCCAGCATTTT.

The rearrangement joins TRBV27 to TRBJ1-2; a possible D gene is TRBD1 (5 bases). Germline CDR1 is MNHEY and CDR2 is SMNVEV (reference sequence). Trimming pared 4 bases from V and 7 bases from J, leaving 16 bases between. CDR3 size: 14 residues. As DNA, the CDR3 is TGTGCCAGCAGTTCCGAGCTATCAGGGTTTGGCTACACCTTC. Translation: CASSSELSGFGYTF.

For the CDR3, the DNA is TGTGCCAGCTCAGCGGAGGCGGGGACGAACACTGAAGCTTTCTTT. Residues: CASSAEAGTNTEAFF. The rearrangement joins TRBV18 to TRBJ1-1; tentative D call: TRBD1 (5 bases). The germline V gene has CDR1 KGHSH and CDR2 LQKENI. The CDR3 covers 15 residues. V lost 5 bases, J lost 1 base, and 14 bases lay in between.

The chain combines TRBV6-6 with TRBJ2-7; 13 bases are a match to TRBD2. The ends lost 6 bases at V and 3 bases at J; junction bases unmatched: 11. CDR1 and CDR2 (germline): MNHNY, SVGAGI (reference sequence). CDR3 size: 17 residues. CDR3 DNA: TGTGCCAGCAGACGACTAGCGGGGGGTTTTTTAAACTACGAGCAGTACTTC. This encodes CASRRLAGGFLNYEQYF.

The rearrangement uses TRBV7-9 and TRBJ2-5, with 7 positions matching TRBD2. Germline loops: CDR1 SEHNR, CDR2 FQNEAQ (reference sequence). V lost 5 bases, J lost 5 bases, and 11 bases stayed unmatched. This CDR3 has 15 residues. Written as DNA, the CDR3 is TGTGCCAGCAGCCCCCTCGGGGGGTATGGGGAGACCCAGTACTTC. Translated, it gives CASSPLGGYGETQYF.